This entry is about one T cell receptor beta chain. Its antigen remains unknown. Around 2.2 micrograms of genomic DNA came from cryopreserved PBMCs for TCR beta libraries. Measured with immunoSEQ multiplex PCR; TCRdb has only the in-frame clones, and not every one. Here the sample spans about 120,000 clones, approximately 85% being singletons. This sample is drawn from a study of cytotoxic CD8 clonotypes in ibrutinib-treated CLL. The germline CDR1 and CDR2 sequences are LNHDA and SQIVND (reference sequence). This CDR3 has 19 amino acids. V lost 7 bases and J lost 2; bases outside the gene matches: 18. General observations from the study: Treatment left the uncommon public clonotypes either contracted or stable in frequency.

The specimen comprised PBMCs, sampled after 24 months of ibrutinib treatment. The chain has TRBV19 and TRBJ2-3; TRBD2 matches 10 bases. The clonotype was recovered from a human donor with chronic lymphocytic leukemia. CDR3 in amino acids: CASTNQGGVAGGNTDTQYF. CDR3 nucleotide sequence: TGTGCCAGTACCAACCAGGGAGGGGTAGCGGGGGGAAACACAGATACGCAGTATTTT.